This TCR beta chain comes out of a study of blood T cell repertoires in COVID-19. In the study overall: Material from acute and convalescent COVID-19 was sourced from the United States, Italy and Spain. From T cells, B-cell-depleted T cells, or PBMCs came the material, which was cDNA or gDNA.

The V end was cut by 6 bases, the J end by 7 bases, with 17 bases between. There are 14 residues in the CDR3. Germline assignment: CDR1 MNHEY and CDR2 SMNVEV (reference sequence). Patients from Seattle were sampled longitudinally, starting during active infection. As processed by the authors: Estimation of nucleated cell counts was performed using reference gene primer amplification. Produced via immunoSEQ multiplex PCR; TCRdb's table is partial and in-frame only. The V and J calls and clone size come from that table; D and trimming were worked out from the DNA. The data contain 180,000 or so clones, approximately 80% of them singletons.

The chain recombines TRBV27 with TRBJ2-3, with D maybe TRBD2 (5 bases). The sequence was obtained from a woman aged 40-49 years with COVID-19, enrolled during active disease. Sequenced sample: peripheral blood. The CDR3 is CASRSFSDGNTQYF. DNA of the CDR3: TGTGCCAGCAGATCCTTTAGCGACGGCAATACGCAGTATTTT.